This T cell receptor beta chain was identified during a study of TIL therapy for anti-PD-1-resistant metastatic lung cancer (dated by TCRdb to the early 2020s). Regarding the study in general: Tumors were collected before any PD-1/PD-L1 blockade, after which patients were given nivolumab, and patients who progressed were given lymphodepletion, an infusion of expanded TIL and IL-2. A median age of roughly 55 years (range about 35-75) and a median tumor PD-L1 proportion score of 6% were recorded among enrolled patients. Most of the cohort had lung adenocarcinoma, including a handful of EGFR-mutant tumors and two ALK-rearranged tumors, and half of the patients were either current or former smokers. Across the cohort, whole-exome sequencing showed a median non-synonymous tumor mutation burden of around 1.4 mutations per megabase. T cell receptor beta sequencing of tumor and peripheral blood served to follow clonotypes across the tumor, the expanded TIL product, and serial blood samples. Summary of the overall study and its limitations: The study protocol defined all tumor marker inferences as exploratory. Because the cohort was highly selected, with more treatment-naive, never-smoker and oncogene-addicted patients than is typical, generalizability is limited. Infused TIL clonotypes partially replaced the baseline peripheral repertoire then decayed over months, with no apparent association between persistence and response.

The time point label corresponds to: pre-treatment sample, taken before nivolumab and TIL therapy. Adults with stage 4 NSCLC were enrolled from 2017 to January 2020 in a dual-center phase I trial. Samples were obtained from a single-arm, open-label phase I trial in which tumor-infiltrating lymphocyte therapy with nivolumab was evaluated in advanced non-small cell lung cancer. Blood mononuclear cells were isolated from EDTA tubes by Ficoll gradient and were snap-frozen as pellets, and DNA was extracted with a Qiagen mini-prep kit. Using bias-controlled multiplex PCR with the immunoSEQ v3 hsTCRB kit, the TCR beta CDR3 regions were amplified from genomic DNA. TCR libraries were sequenced on an Illumina NextSeq 500 to approximately 2 million read pairs for survey level or roughly 5-6.5 million for deep level. As for how the authors treated the data: V, D and J genes were assigned, non-productive sequences were removed, and clonality was reported by immunoSEQ Analyzer software. To compare repertoires between infused TIL and blood, productive Simpson clonality was used along with the Morisita overlap index of productive TRB rearrangements. Absolute clonotype counts in blood were estimated by multiplying the lymphocyte count by the CD3+ fraction and by the productive frequency of the clone. Not all clones reach the TCRdb copy of this immuneACCESS table, which keeps in-frame sequences only. Checked studies attribute under half of the gap to unresolved V genes and leave the rest unexplained. V, J and clone size reflect that table, while D and trimming were determined from the DNA. The sample data list 54,000 or so clones, and 73% of these were observed just once. Less than 2% of the sample comes from the top ten.

As for this clone: No antigen is known for it. The input lacks base qualities; no much larger clone sits a single base away.

The sequencing here drew on blood, taken at baseline. The TCR was taken from a person aged 25-85 years with non-small cell lung cancer.

The DNA is as follows: TGTGCCAGCAGTTTGTACTCCTACGAGCAGTACTTC. It codes for CASSLYSYEQYF. The rearranged chain carries TRBV5-6 and TRBJ2-7; no D gene call is confident. The V and J ends are trimmed by 5 bases and 0 bases, leaving 6 bases between them. CDR1 SGHDT and CDR2 YYEEEE were looked up in the germline V gene. The CDR3, cysteine through phenylalanine, is 12 amino acids long. The DNA shown is the 36-base CDR3, in frame from base 1.